Sequencing of this T cell receptor beta chain was carried out in a study of cytomegalovirus exposure and HLA in healthy donors (dated 2017 in TCRdb). The study in broad terms: According to an earlier analysis of 550 to 700 of the donors, 150 million to 200 million T cells yielded 100 million or so unique TCR beta sequences and 276 Gb of sequence data. A separate validation cohort of about 110 different subjects was used in addition to the approximately 700-subject first cohort. Of the roughly 390 genotyped donors, 75% to 85% were placed in the genetic ancestry cluster associated with self-reported Caucasian donors. About 5 DR-DQ haplotypes were handled as single units for association and clustering, since linkage in the cohort was strong. Around 320 gigabases of sequencing data and 78 million or so unique TCR sequences were included in an early release covering 500 to 750 HLA-typed donors. Among around 400 genotyped donors of the cohort, an average of around 240,000 unique TCR beta nucleotide sequences were sequenced per donor, roughly a sixth of them non-productive. All discovery cohort repertoires had been generated on a single sequencing platform. Both class I and class II loci were covered by HLA typing, at four-digit resolution. Typing coverage varied by locus: roughly 629-630 donors for A, B, C, DRB1 and DQB1; roughly 560 for DQA1; 600 to 610 for DPA1; some 470 for DPB1. Using immunosequencing, the study profiled T cell repertoires from about 620 subjects and related those repertoires to cytomegalovirus serostatus. The study combined high-throughput TCR immunosequencing, statistical association of individual TCRs with disease status, and machine learning to predict cytomegalovirus infection status. The study aimed to test whether signatures of past pathogen exposure could be identified by cataloging public T cell receptors. Donor age, sex, ethnicity and CMV serostatus were compiled alongside the repertoire data. In a later analysis, previously published TCR beta repertoires from hundreds of donors were re-analyzed and high-resolution HLA genotyping was added so that TCR occurrence patterns could be studied. In a later genetic analysis, genome-wide SNP genotypes for about three fifths of the 666 donors were used, and that subset was treated as a discovery cohort. To decide whether each TCR beta V gene segment behaved as functional or pseudogenic, an earlier analysis of several hundred of the donors relied on high-throughput TCR beta sequencing. Rather than using new phenotypic data, the later analysis identified candidate immune exposures from TCR beta sequences and from how often those sequences occurred across donors. The research as a whole found: When HLA alleles, especially DR and DQ, strongly co-occurred, TCR associations were difficult to assign to individual alleles. In a later analysis, TCR association rates were found to vary across HLA loci, with the most associated TCRs seen for DRB1 alleles and the fewest for HLA-C alleles. In both the original and validation cohorts, the classifier was reported to diagnose cytomegalovirus status with high specificity and sensitivity. Some IMGT-functional V segments, including TRBV6-2 and TRBV6-3, could not be distinguished by the 87-base-pair reads and were therefore excluded. Because counts were too low, roughly 18 rarely observed V segments, including chromosome 9 orphons, were left out of the earlier analysis of 500 to 750 of the donors. The study listed 164 TCR beta chains as associated with cytomegalovirus. An earlier analysis of some 590 of the donors showed that most TCR beta V segments appeared in productive rearrangements either about 87% or about 30% of the time, which broadly matched IMGT annotations. It was suggested by the authors that the approach could potentially be generalized to other disease states and immunological phenotypes. Immune exposure information for the cohort was limited to CMV serostatus. A further reported finding was that TCR beta sequences accurately predicted the HLA-A and HLA-B alleles for most subjects in the first cohort. HLA typing was unavailable for some donors at each locus, so association tests used only the typed subset. A later genetic analysis associated a missense DCLRE1C variant with V-gene and J-gene trimming of TCR beta chains, and an independent cohort replicated the association. A later analysis associated 15,000 to 20,000 TCR beta sequences with specific HLA alleles at a false discovery rate of 0.05. In vitro tests confirmed that a few of the cytomegalovirus-associated TCR beta chains recognize cytomegalovirus antigens. Roughly uniform sequencing depth across donors was assumed in presence/absence analyses, although this assumption may not hold. In a later analysis, HLA-associated TCR beta chains were found to be more clonally expanded and to have lower generation probabilities than equally common non-associated chains. According to a later analysis, most CMV-associated TCR beta chains appeared to be HLA-restricted, and the HLA associations seemed to be driven largely by CMV exposure. Correlated functional status among segregating V segments might be attributable to linkage disequilibrium, but an unknown experimental factor could not be ruled out. A cluster of highly shared sequence variants was judged likely to be a technical artifact of the sequencing pipeline. In a later analysis, several top co-occurrence clusters were reported to appear linked to parvovirus B19, influenza, CMV and Epstein-Barr virus. In this cohort, only TCR beta chains were sequenced, and detectable features were limited by the absence of alpha or paired-chain data. While some public TCRs were present in many individuals, most TCR sequences turned up only very rarely across donors. A later genetic analysis reported fewer N-insertions in productive TCRs among donors in an Asian-associated ancestry cluster than the roughly 620-donor mean.

Trimming removed 4 bases from V and 5 bases from J, leaving 20 bases between the germline ends. The CDR3 measures 15 amino acids from cysteine to phenylalanine. Only CDR3 DNA is held: 45 bases, read in frame from base 1. The CDR1 and CDR2 encoded by the germline V gene (reference sequence) are GTSNPN and SVGIG. The cohort consisted of approximately 690 healthy bone marrow donors. At the time of sampling, all cohort members were nominally healthy, though unrecorded immune exposures were likely present. The donor was CMV seropositive and was included in the group of 250 to 350 seropositive cohort members. A peripheral blood sample was provided by each donor, and peripheral blood mononuclear cells were used for TCR beta sequencing. Genomic DNA was extracted from the blood cell samples with the Qiagen DNeasy Blood Extraction Kit. The count of this clone is one. The target of this receptor is not known. No much larger clonotype is one base removed from it; base qualities were not supplied.

The library was produced with the immunoSEQ multiplex PCR assay. A mixture of 60 forward primers for TCR Vbeta segments and 13 reverse primers for TCR Jbeta segments was used in the multiplex PCR. The CDR3 region of rearranged TCR beta genes was amplified from genomic DNA with a multiplex PCR assay. On the Illumina HiSeq System, the amplified TCR beta libraries were sequenced as 87-base-pair reads. The paper's processing steps were these. A later analysis tallied roughly 76 million unique TCR beta chains across the 660 or so repertoires, and around 10 million of those chains were shared by two or more donors. To remove PCR and sequencing errors, raw reads were error-corrected and collapsed into unique sequences using a nearest-neighbor algorithm that merged closely related sequences. Alignment of CDR3 sequences to IMGT reference sequences was used to assign V, D and J gene segments. For a sequence to be retained, a match of at least six nucleotides was required to both a V gene segment and a J gene segment. A rearrangement was called productive if the CDR3 had no stop codons and remained in frame with V and J, and every other rearrangement was called non-productive. CDR3 was defined according to IMGT convention as the region running from the second conserved V-encoded cysteine to the conserved J-encoded phenylalanine. The earlier analysis of 500 to 650 of the donors excluded any sequence lacking an unambiguous match to a single V gene segment. In an earlier analysis of approximately 590 of the donors, a V segment was called functional when productive rearrangements were above 56.7%, and segregating when the standard deviation between donors exceeded 5%. A statistical classification framework was built to diagnose cytomegalovirus status from the catalog of TCR beta chain sequences. A later analysis assigned V and J genes by comparing TCR nucleotide sequences with IMGT/GENE-DB human TR gene sequences. A later analysis assigned CDR3 sequences and most-parsimonious VDJ recombination scenarios with the TCRdist pipeline. In a later analysis, each TCR beta chain was defined by its CDR3 amino acid sequence together with its V-gene family, and reads without a unique V-gene family were excluded. A later analysis removed several hundred highly shared, low-generation-probability nucleotide sequences to deal with suspected cross-contamination and a sequencing artifact. In a later analysis, a clonal expansion index for each public chain was calculated from normalized within-repertoire ranks of inferred template counts. Generation probabilities in a later analysis came from a VDJ recombination model fitted to out-of-frame rearrangements, and those results were checked against IGoR. In a later analysis, hypergeometric tests were used to score TCR-TCR, TCR-HLA and TCR-CMV co-occurrence, with a repertoire-size bias correction applied to TCR pairs. False discovery rates were estimated in a later analysis by permuting HLA or CMV assignments 20 times. A later analysis grouped co-occurring TCRs with DBSCAN, adding TCRdist sequence similarity when clustering within HLA-allele-positive subsets. Repertoires with fewer than 30,000 or more than 120,000 public chains were left out of co-occurrence clustering, as were five repertoires with anomalous nucleotide sharing. TCRdb carries this immuneACCESS record with in-frame sequences only. Its versions omit some clonotypes, under half of them owing to an unresolved V gene in the studies checked, with the rest unexplained. The D gene and trimming were derived from the DNA, and the V and J assignments and clone size from that table. In this sample the table shows around 200,000 clones, 77% of which occur a single time. The top ten clones comprise roughly 3.6% of the sample.

The V and J genes are TRBV30 and TRBJ2-5, with a tentative D gene TRBD1 over 7 matching bases. The sample taken for sequencing was PBMCs. This clonotype was obtained from a woman in her sixties or seventies in good health and CMV-seropositive. DNA sequence: TGTGCCTGGAACCCCGGAGGGGCGGGACAGGAGACCCAGTACTTC. This encodes CAWNPGGAGQETQYF.